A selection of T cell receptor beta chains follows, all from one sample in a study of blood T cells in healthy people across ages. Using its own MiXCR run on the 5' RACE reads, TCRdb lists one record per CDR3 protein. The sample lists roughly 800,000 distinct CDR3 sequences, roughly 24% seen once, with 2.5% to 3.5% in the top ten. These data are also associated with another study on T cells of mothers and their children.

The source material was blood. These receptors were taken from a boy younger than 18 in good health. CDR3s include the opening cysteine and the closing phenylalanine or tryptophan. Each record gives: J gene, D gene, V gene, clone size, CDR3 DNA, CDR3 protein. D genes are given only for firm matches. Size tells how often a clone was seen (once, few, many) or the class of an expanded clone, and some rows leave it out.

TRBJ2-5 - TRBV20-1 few TGCAGTGCTAGACGCGCGGGTGCGGGGAGGGAGACCCAGTACTTC CSARRAGAGRETQYF
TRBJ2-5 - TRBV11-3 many TGTGCCAGCAGCTTAGGGGGGATCACTGAGACCCAGTACTTC CASSLGGITETQYF
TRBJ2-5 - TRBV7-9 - TGTGCCAGCAGCTTAGGAGGGTCCGGCCACGAGACCCAGTACTTC CASSLGGSGHETQYF
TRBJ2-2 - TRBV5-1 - TGCGCCAGCGGAACTCAGGGTGCGGACACCGGGGAGCTGTTTTTT CASGTQGADTGELFF
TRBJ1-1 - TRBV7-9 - TGTGCCAGCAGCCTCGTCACGGGGCAAGAAGCTTTCTTT CASSLVTGQEAFF
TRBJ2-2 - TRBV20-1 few TGCAGTGCTCCCGACCCGGACACCGGGGAGCTGTTTTTT CSAPDPDTGELFF
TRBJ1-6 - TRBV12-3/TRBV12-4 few TGTGCCAGCAGTTCCCTGGGAAGTGTCAATTCACCCCTCCACTTT CASSSLGSVNSPLHF
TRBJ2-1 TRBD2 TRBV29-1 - TGCAGCGTTGACGGCGGGGGTGAGCAGTTCTTC CSVDGGGEQFF
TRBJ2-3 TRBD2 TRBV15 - TGTGCCACCAGCAGAAATCCTCCGACTAGCGGGGGGAGAGATACGCAGTATTTT CATSRNPPTSGGRDTQYF
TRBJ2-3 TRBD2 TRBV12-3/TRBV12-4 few TGTGCCAGCAGTTGGGACGCGGGGGGAGCCCGAGATACGCAGTATTTT CASSWDAGGARDTQYF
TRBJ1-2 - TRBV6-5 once TGTGCCAGCAGTTACGGGGGGCAGGTAGACGGCTACACCTTC CASSYGGQVDGYTF
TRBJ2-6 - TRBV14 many TGTGCCAGCAGGGGTGGATGGGCGACTGGGGCCAACGTCCTGACTTTC CASRGGWATGANVLTF
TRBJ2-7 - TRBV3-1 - TGTGCCAGCAGCCTCCGGGATCGCGAGCAGTACTTC CASSLRDREQYF
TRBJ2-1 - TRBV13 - TGTGCCAGCAGCCCGGACCCCGGAAGCCACAATGAGCAGTTCTTC CASSPDPGSHNEQFF
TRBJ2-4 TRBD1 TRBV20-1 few TGCAGTGCTAACGGAGACAGGGCCTTCCTCGAAGTTCAGTACTTC CSANGDRAFLEVQYF
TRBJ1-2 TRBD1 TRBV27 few TGTGCCAGCAGTTTATCACCAGGGGGTCTTGGCTACACCTTC CASSLSPGGLGYTF
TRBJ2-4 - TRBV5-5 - TGTGCCAGCAGCTTGGGGCTAGAGAGGAGCATTCAGTACTTC CASSLGLERSIQYF
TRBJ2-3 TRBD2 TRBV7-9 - TGTGCCAGCAGCTTCGGACTAGCGGGGGTCTCCAAAGGAGATACGCAGTATTTT CASSFGLAGVSKGDTQYF
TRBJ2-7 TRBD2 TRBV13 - TGTGCCAGCAGCGGCGGCGGGGGGGGCGAGCAGTACTTC CASSGGGGGEQYF
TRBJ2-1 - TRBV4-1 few TGCGCCAGCAGCCCAAGTTACCCTACCTACAATGAGCAGTTCTTC CASSPSYPTYNEQFF
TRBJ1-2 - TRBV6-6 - TGTGCCAGCAGTTATTCCCGGGGAGCGGACTATGGCTACACCTTC CASSYSRGADYGYTF
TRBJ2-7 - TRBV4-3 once TGCGCCAGCAGCCGGGGACATTCCGAGCAGTACTTC CASSRGHSEQYF
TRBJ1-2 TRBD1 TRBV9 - TGTGCCAGTGGACAGGGGGTATACTATGGCTACACCTTC CASGQGVYYGYTF
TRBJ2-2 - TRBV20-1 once TGCAGTGCTAGGGAGGCAGGGAGCACCGGGGAGCTGTTTTTT CSAREAGSTGELFF
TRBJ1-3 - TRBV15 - TGTGCCACCAGCAGAGATCGGGGAGGGACCCTCTCAAACACCATATATTTT CATSRDRGGTLSNTIYF
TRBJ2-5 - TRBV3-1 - TGTGCCAGCAGCCCGGGCTGGGGCCGGGGAGAGACCCAGTACTTC CASSPGWGRGETQYF
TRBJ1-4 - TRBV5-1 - TGCGCCAGCAGCTTGGACAGGCCTAATGAAAAACTGTTTTTT CASSLDRPNEKLFF
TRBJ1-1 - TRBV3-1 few TGTGCCAGCAGCCTCGGAGGGCAGTCAGGGCGTAAAGCTTTCTTT CASSLGGQSGRKAFF
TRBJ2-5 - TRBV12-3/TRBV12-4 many TGTGCCAGCAGTTTCCCAGGGAAAGAGACCCAGTACTTC CASSFPGKETQYF
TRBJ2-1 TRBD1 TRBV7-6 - TGTGCCAGCAGCCCAGTCAGGGGGCGCTTGGATGAGCAGTTCTTC CASSPVRGRLDEQFF
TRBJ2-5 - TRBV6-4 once TGTGCCGGCAGTGTGTGCGAGACCCAGTACTTC CAGSVCETQYF
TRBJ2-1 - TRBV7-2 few TGTGCCGGCAGCTTACCCCCCTCTCTAAATGAGCAGTTCTTC CAGSLPPSLNEQFF
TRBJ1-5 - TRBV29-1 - TGCAGCGTTGGCGGAGTAGGGGATCAGCCCCAGCATTTT CSVGGVGDQPQHF
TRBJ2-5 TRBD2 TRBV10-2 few TGCGCCAGCAGTGAGTCGACCGGACTAGCGGGGCACCAAGAGACCCAGTACTTC CASSESTGLAGHQETQYF
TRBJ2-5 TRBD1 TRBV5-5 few TGTGCCAGCAGCTTGGCCGGGACAGGCCCGCAAGAGACCCAGTACTTC CASSLAGTGPQETQYF
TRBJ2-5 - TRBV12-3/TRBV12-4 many TGTGCCAGCAGTTTTAGCGACCAAGAGACCCAGTACTTC CASSFSDQETQYF
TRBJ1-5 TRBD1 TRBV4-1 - TGCGCCAGCAGCGCGCGACAGGGGGTAGGCCAGCCCCAGCATTTT CASSARQGVGQPQHF
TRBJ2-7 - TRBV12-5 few TGTGCTAGTGGTTTAGTTTACGAGCAGTACTTC CASGLVYEQYF
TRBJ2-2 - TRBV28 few TGTGCCAGCAGTTCTCTAAGGCTAGCAGGAGGCGCCGGGGAGCTGTTTTTT CASSSLRLAGGAGELFF
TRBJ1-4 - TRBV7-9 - TGTGCCAGCAGCTTCCCATTTGGACAGCCTAATGAAAAACTGTTTTTT CASSFPFGQPNEKLFF
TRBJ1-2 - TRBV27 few TGTGCCAGCAGTTTAAGTTCCGGCTTGCGCTATGGCTACACCTTC CASSLSSGLRYGYTF
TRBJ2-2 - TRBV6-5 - TGTGCCAGCAGTTACGACTACCGGGGGAACACCGGGGAGCTGTTTTTT CASSYDYRGNTGELFF
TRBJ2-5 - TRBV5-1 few TGCGCCAGCAGCCAGATAGCGAGGGCCAACCAAGAGACCCAGTACTTC CASSQIARANQETQYF
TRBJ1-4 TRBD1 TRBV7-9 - TGTGCCAGCAGCCGGACAGGGGGCAATGAAAAACTGTTTTTT CASSRTGGNEKLFF
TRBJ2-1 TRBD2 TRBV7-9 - TGTGCCAGCAGCTTAGCTAGCGGGGGGCACAATGAGCAGTTCTTC CASSLASGGHNEQFF